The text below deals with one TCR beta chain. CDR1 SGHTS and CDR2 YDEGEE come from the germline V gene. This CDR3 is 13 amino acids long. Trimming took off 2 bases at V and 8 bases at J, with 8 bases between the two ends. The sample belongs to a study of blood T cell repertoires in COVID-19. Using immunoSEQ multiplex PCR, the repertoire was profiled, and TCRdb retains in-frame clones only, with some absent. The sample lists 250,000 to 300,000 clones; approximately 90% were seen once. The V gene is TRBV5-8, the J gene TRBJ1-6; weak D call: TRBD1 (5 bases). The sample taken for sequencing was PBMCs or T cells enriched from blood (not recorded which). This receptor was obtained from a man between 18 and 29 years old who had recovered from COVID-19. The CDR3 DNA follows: TGTGCCAGCAGCTTAGTCAGGGATTCACCCCTCCACTTT. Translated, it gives CASSLVRDSPLHF.